This T cell receptor beta chain was found in a study of shared clonotypes between healthy human individuals (dated by TCRdb to 2020 to 2021). Regarding the study in general: The cohort included three men and a couple of women between 18 and 49 years of age. Different laboratories and diverse techniques were used to prepare libraries and sequence TCR repertoires, to increase sequencing depth and limit assay-specific biases. Per donor, three plates each were used for CD4 naive and CD4 memory, two for CD8 naive, and one for CD8 memory. Per donor, leukapheresis produced somewhere between about 0.94 and 10 billion PBMCs. To estimate repertoire size and how much clonotype sharing occurs between individuals, the study deeply sequenced the blood TCR repertoires of 5 or 6 healthy adults. The paper's findings and limits, for the study overall: Compared with non-shared clonotypes, the clonotypes found in all four sorted-subset donors had higher generation probabilities. Because the study included a small number of donors, the genetic and exposure-history diversity represented was limited. When a few donors were compared, the shared fraction of clonotypes was around 5% for naive CD4, 3.5% for naive CD8, 2.3% for memory CD4, and 0.35% to 0.4% for memory CD8. Based on pairwise subsampling, the degree of clonotype sharing among donors was expected to be affected by sequencing depth. Sampling was restricted to blood, and TCR repertoires in tissues likely differ from the TCR repertoires found in blood. Naive subsets generally had larger estimated clonotype richness than memory subsets. Incomplete sequencing was indicated by rarefaction of sorted-subset datasets, despite the large sequencing depth.

CD8 naive samples were CD45RO-negative cells positively selected for CCR7, giving a CD45RA+CCR7+ population that excluded TemRA cells. The donors were healthy, HIV-negative adults with no recently reported acute infections or vaccinations. Only Caucasian adults living in Nashville, Tennessee, USA were represented among the donors. After blood collection by leukapheresis, PBMCs were isolated using Ficoll-Histopaque density gradient centrifugation and then cryopreserved in the vapor phase of liquid nitrogen. Analytical flow cytometry was used to check the purity and quantity of each magnetically sorted T cell population. From each sorted fraction, genomic DNA was isolated and quantified by UV absorbance on a Nanodrop 2000c. Using the deep immunoSEQ assay, TCR CDR3 regions were amplified from genomic DNA by multiplex PCR. For each cell subset, the extracted genomic DNA was distributed evenly across all wells of several immunoSEQ 96-well plates, and each plate served as one replicate. For sorted subsets, roughly 200 ng genomic DNA, equal to about 30,000 T cell genomes, was loaded into each replicate PCR. Purified libraries were measured with a Qubit 3.0 fluorometer, size-checked on a Bioanalyzer 2100, and measured again with the KAPA Library Quantification kit. Every immunoSEQ 96-well plate was sequenced on a dedicated single-read 150-cycle Illumina NextSeq 550 flow cell. In the paper's pipeline: Because only junctional sequences without quality scores were contained in the immunoSEQ output, filtering matching that applied to full-length reads could not be performed. Sequences were annotated with PyIR, a Python wrapper for IgBLAST v1.9, using IMGT germline references to assign V/J genes and CDR3. Reads with weak V/J assignments (E-value above 1e-6), missing CDR3, stop codons, out-of-frame junctions, or ambiguous translated residues were removed. A V3J clonotype was defined by an identical inferred V gene, J gene, and CDR3 amino acid sequence. The percentage overlap between two repertoires was calculated by dividing the number of shared unique clonotypes by the size of the smaller repertoire. Richness of each repertoire was evaluated using RTK rarefaction, the Chao1 estimator, and Recon v2.1 estimates of unobserved clonotypes. OLGA was used to compute generation probabilities for all TCRbeta clonotypes that the gDNA method yielded from several donors. The table was pulled from immuneACCESS by TCRdb, which kept in-frame rearrangements only. Such tables lose some clones; where checked, under half of the loss comes from unresolved V genes, and the rest has no known cause. The V and J calls and the clone size are those of that table, but D and trimming were determined from the DNA. The table for this sample lists about 2.2 million clones; around 93% of them were counted only once. Under 2% of the sample rests with the top ten.

CDR1 SNHLY and CDR2 FYNNEI were looked up in the germline V gene. The CDR3, cysteine through phenylalanine, is 18 amino acids long. Only the CDR3 region is kept as DNA, spanning 54 bases read in frame from base 1. V has 6 bases trimmed and J has 3 bases trimmed; junction bases matching no gene number 16. Worth noting for this clone: There is no known antigen for this receptor. Base qualities are not at hand, and no much larger clone is one base apart.

The rearrangement combines TRBV2 with TRBJ1-4, with TRBD1 identical over 7 junction bases. The sequencing input was naive CD8+ T cells from PBMCs. The sample's cell subset or site label is to be understood as: CD45RA+CCR7+. The origin of this receptor is a man between 18 and 35 years old in good health. Some clones in this sample may be carry-over from other donors' samples. The DNA reads as follows: TGTGCCAGCAGCGCGGGACAGAACGTCTTTCGGGCTAATGAAAAACTGTTTTTT. Its product reads: CASSAGQNVFRANEKLFF.